This T cell receptor (beta chain) is from a study of cytomegalovirus exposure and HLA in healthy donors. Notes on the study in general: An analysis done earlier found most TCR beta V segments productive about 87% or about 30% of the time. TCR beta V- and J-gene trimming, according to a later analysis, was linked to a missense DCLRE1C variant.

As for this clone: The antigen is unknown.

V was pared by 5 bases and J by 8 bases, with 12 bases between. This CDR3 has 11 residues. Germline lookup yields CDR1 SQVTM and CDR2 ANQGSEA. 60 Vbeta and 13 Jbeta primers were used in PCR. Here immunoSEQ multiplex PCR was the method, and the copy in TCRdb shows in-frame clones only, minus some. The sample consists of 250,000 to 350,000 clones, roughly 88% of them appearing once. Sequenced input: PBMCs. The TCR comes from a man aged 35-49 years in good health and CMV-seropositive. The chain joins TRBV29-1 to TRBJ1-2; D not resolved. CDR3 nucleotides: TGCAGCGTTAATAGAGAAGCGGGCTACACCTTC. This gives the protein CSVNREAGYTF. Full variable domain (outside the CDR3, taken from reference TRBV29-1 and TRBJ1-2): SAVISQKPSRDICQRGTSLTIQCQVDSQVTMMFWYRQQPGQSLTLIATANQGSEATYESGFVIDKFPISRPNLTFSTLTVSNMSPEDSSIYLCSVNREAGYTFGSGTRLTVV.